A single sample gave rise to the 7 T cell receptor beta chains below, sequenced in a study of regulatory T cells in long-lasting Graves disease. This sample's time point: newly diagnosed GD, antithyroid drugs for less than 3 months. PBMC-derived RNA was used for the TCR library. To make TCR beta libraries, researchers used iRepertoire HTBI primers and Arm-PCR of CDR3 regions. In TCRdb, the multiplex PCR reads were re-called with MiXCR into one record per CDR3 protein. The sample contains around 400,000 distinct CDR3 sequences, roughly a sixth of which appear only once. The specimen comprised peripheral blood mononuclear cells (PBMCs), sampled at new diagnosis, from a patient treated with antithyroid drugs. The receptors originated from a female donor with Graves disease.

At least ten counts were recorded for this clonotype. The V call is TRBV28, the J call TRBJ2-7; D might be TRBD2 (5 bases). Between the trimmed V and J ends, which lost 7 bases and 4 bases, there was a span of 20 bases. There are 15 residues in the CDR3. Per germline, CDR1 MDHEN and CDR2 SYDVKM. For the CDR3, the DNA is TGTGCCAGCACCGATACCGGACTTTTCTTATACGAGCAGTACTTC. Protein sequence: CASTDTGLFLYEQYF.

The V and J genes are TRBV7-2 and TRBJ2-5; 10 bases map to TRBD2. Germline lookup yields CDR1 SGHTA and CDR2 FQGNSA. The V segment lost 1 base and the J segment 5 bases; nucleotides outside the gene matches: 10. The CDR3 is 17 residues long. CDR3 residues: CASSLGTSGGARETQYF. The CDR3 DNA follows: TGTGCCAGCAGCTTAGGGACGAGCGGGGGGGCCCGGGAGACCCAGTACTTC.

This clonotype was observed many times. CDR3 sequence reads: CASSLAGTGKDTQYF. CDR3 DNA sequence: TGCGCCAGCAGCTTGGCCGGGACAGGGAAGGATACGCAGTATTTT. The gene calls are TRBV5-1 and TRBJ2-3; 9 nucleotides match TRBD1. V lost 0 bases to trimming and J lost 6 bases; unmatched junction nucleotides: 5. The CDR3 extends over 15 amino acids. Looked up from germline, CDR1 is SGHRS and CDR2 is YFSETQ. The variable domain in full, completed from reference TRBV5-1 and TRBJ2-3, reads KAGVTQTPRYLIKTRGQQVTLSCSPISGHRSVSWYQQTPGQGLQFLFEYFSETQRNKGNFPGRFSGRQFSNSRSEMNVSTLELGDSALYLCASSLAGTGKDTQYFGPGTRLTVL.

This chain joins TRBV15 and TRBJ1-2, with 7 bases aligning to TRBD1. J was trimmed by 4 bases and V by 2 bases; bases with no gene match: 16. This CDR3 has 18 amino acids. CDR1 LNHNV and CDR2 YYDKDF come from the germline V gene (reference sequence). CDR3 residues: CATSRWWDRANRAYGYTF. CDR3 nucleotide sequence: TGTGCCACCAGCAGATGGTGGGACAGAGCCAATAGAGCCTATGGCTACACCTTC.

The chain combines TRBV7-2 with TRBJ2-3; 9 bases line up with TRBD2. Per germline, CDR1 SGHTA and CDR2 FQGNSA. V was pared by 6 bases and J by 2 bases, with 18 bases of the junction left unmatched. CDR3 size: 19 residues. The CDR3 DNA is TGTGCCAGCAGTCGTAGGGGGGGTGGACTAGCGTACAACACAGATACGCAGTATTTT. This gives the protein CASSRRGGGLAYNTDTQYF.

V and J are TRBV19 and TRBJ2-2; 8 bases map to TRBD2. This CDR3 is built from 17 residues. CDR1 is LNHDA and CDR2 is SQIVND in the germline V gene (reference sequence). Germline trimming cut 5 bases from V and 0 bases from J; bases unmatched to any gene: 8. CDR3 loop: CASSPFRTSSNTGELFF. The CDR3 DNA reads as TGTGCCAGTAGTCCATTCCGGACTAGCTCGAACACCGGGGAGCTGTTTTTT.

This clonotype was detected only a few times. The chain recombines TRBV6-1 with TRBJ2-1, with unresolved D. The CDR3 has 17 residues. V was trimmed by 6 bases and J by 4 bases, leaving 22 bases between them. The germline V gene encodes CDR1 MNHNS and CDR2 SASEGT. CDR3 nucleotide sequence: TGTGCCAGCAGGCCCCCGAAGACCACTAATGGATACAATGAGCAGTTCTTC. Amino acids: CASRPPKTTNGYNEQFF.